The clone carrying this T cell receptor (beta chain) was seen only a few times. The antigen is unknown. This entry is derived from a study of T cell responses to AZD1222 COVID-19 vaccine. Study-level background: Second-dose intervals of approximately 4 or approximately 12 weeks were pooled. Points from the study as a whole: Repertoire sampling was restricted to post-peak T cell response timepoints. Most donors were white British and more were female, and clonal diversity was possibly underestimated.

This CDR3 region has 15 residues. The V gene's germline CDR1 is SGHAT and CDR2 FQNNGV. V was pared by 4 bases and J by 3 bases, with 12 bases between. Only in-frame clones appear in the TCRdb table, and some are missing; sequencing was by immunoSEQ multiplex PCR. The table has under 200,000 clones, roughly 94% seen once; the top ten hold approximately 0.6%. The chain employs TRBV11-2 and TRBJ2-2, with D maybe TRBD2 (5 bases). This specimen consisted of peripheral blood, obtained on day 0 of AZD1222 vaccination. This sequence was found in an adult in good health. CDR3 nucleotides: TGTGCCAGCAGCTCCAGGACGCGGGACACCGGGGAGCTGTTTTTT. Translation: CASSSRTRDTGELFF.